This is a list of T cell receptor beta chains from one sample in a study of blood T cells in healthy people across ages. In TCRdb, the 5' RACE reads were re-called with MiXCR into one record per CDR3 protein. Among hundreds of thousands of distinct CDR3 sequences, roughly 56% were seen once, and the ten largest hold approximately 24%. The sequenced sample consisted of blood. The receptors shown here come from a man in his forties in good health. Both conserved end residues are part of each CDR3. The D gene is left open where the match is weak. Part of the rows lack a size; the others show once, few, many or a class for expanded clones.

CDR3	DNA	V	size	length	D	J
CSEAGGPYNEQFF	TGCAGCGAAGCCGGGGGGCCCTACAATGAGCAGTTCTTC	TRBV29-1	.	13	.	TRBJ2-1
CASSESGTLSGYTF	TGCGCCAGCAGTGAATCAGGAACCCTCTCGGGCTACACCTTC	TRBV2	.	14	.	TRBJ1-2
CATSRTGVSDNEQFF	TGTGCCACCAGCAGAACAGGGGTTTCAGACAATGAGCAGTTCTTC	TRBV15	.	15	TRBD1	TRBJ2-1
CASSKIGDEQFF	TGTGCCAGCAGCAAAATCGGCGATGAGCAGTTCTTC	TRBV7-9	.	12	.	TRBJ2-1
CSASRQENQETQYF	TGCAGTGCTAGCAGACAGGAGAACCAAGAGACCCAGTACTTC	TRBV20-1	.	14	.	TRBJ2-5
CASSSSPPRQLSSYEQYF	TGTGCCAGCAGTTCCAGCCCCCCTCGACAGCTAAGCTCCTACGAGCAGTACTTC	TRBV28	.	18	.	TRBJ2-7
CASSLPPLGDTQYF	TGTGCCAGCAGCTTACCGCCCCTCGGGGATACGCAGTATTTT	TRBV13	.	14	.	TRBJ2-3
CASSLVQTNNSPLHF	TGTGCCAGCAGTTTAGTACAGACCAATAATTCACCCCTCCACTTT	TRBV28	.	15	.	TRBJ1-6
CASSLENRGGYTF	TGTGCCAGCAGCTTAGAAAACCGTGGTGGCTACACCTTC	TRBV7-2	.	13	.	TRBJ1-2
CASSPIPLLAGRDTQYF	TGTGCCAGCAGCCCCATACCCTTACTAGCGGGGAGAGATACGCAGTATTTT	TRBV7-6	.	17	TRBD2	TRBJ2-3
CASSLDPGGRDTQYF	TGTGCCAGCAGCTTAGACCCGGGGGGGCGAGATACGCAGTATTTT	TRBV7-6	.	15	TRBD2	TRBJ2-3
CASSESPGQGFSGANVLTF	TGTGCCAGCAGTGAATCTCCGGGACAGGGGTTCTCTGGGGCCAACGTCCTGACTTTC	TRBV25-1	many	19	TRBD1	TRBJ2-6
CSAWPAGQGHSNQPQHF	TGCAGTGCTTGGCCCGCCGGACAGGGCCATAGCAATCAGCCCCAGCATTTT	TRBV20-1	.	17	TRBD1	TRBJ1-5
CAWSVRRSTDTQYF	TGTGCCTGGAGTGTACGCCGGAGCACAGATACGCAGTATTTT	TRBV30	once	14	.	TRBJ2-3
CASSYYPGLNTGELFF	TGTGCCAGCAGCTATTATCCGGGACTTAACACCGGGGAGCTGTTTTTT	TRBV3-1	few	16	.	TRBJ2-2
CASSPRSWTGLGQETQYF	TGCGCCAGCAGCCCACGCAGCTGGACAGGGCTTGGCCAAGAGACCCAGTACTTC	TRBV5-1	once	18	TRBD1	TRBJ2-5
CASSLTGQGAIDTQYF	TGCGCCAGCAGCTTGACGGGACAGGGGGCGATAGATACGCAGTATTTT	TRBV5-1	.	16	TRBD1	TRBJ2-3
CSVVRDITFPYEQYF	TGCAGCGTTGTTCGGGACATAACGTTCCCCTACGAGCAGTACTTC	TRBV29-1	few	15	.	TRBJ2-7
CASSDGRGTEAFF	TGTGCCAGCAGTGACGGCAGGGGCACTGAAGCTTTCTTT	TRBV2	few	13	.	TRBJ1-1
CASSLNGYTF	TGTGCCAGCAGTTTAAATGGCTACACCTTC	TRBV28	.	10	.	TRBJ1-2
CAISESMGLTGGAGANVLTF	TGTGCCATCAGTGAGTCGATGGGACTTACAGGGGGCGCCGGGGCCAACGTCCTGACTTTC	TRBV10-3	.	20	TRBD1	TRBJ2-6
CASDRDEQFF	TGTGCCAGCGACCGGGATGAGCAGTTCTTC	TRBV12-3/TRBV12-4	few	10	.	TRBJ2-1
CATSRATGTGRSPLHF	TGTGCCACCAGCAGAGCAACCGGGACAGGTCGCTCACCCCTCCACTTT	TRBV15	.	16	TRBD1	TRBJ1-6
CASSPNDRLVEQYF	TGTGCCAGCAGCCCAAACGACAGACTCGTGGAGCAGTACTTC	TRBV7-2	.	14	.	TRBJ2-7
CGARNEKLFF	TGCGGTGCTAGAAATGAAAAACTGTTTTTT	TRBV20-1	.	10	.	TRBJ1-4
CASGSAWGGYTF	TGTGCCAGCGGCAGTGCCTGGGGTGGCTACACCTTC	TRBV27	.	12	.	TRBJ1-2
CASSLALYTDTQYF	TGTGCCAGCAGCTTGGCCTTATACACAGATACGCAGTATTTT	TRBV7-2	.	14	.	TRBJ2-3
CASSQTSGFADTQYF	TGTGCCAGCAGCCAGACTAGCGGGTTTGCAGATACGCAGTATTTT	TRBV7-6	.	15	TRBD2	TRBJ2-3
CASSQQDRVNSPLHF	TGCGCCAGCAGCCAACAGGACAGGGTAAATTCACCCCTCCACTTT	TRBV4-1	once	15	TRBD1	TRBJ1-6
CASSPFLPRVPGNEQYF	TGTGCCAGCTCACCGTTCCTTCCCAGGGTACCGGGAAATGAGCAGTACTTC	TRBV18	once	17	.	TRBJ2-5
CASSFDRDPGELFF	TGTGCCAGCAGTTTCGACAGGGATCCCGGGGAGCTGTTTTTT	TRBV27	.	14	TRBD1	TRBJ2-2
CASSVTVYNEQFF	TGTGCCAGCAGCGTAACTGTCTACAATGAGCAGTTCTTC	TRBV9	.	13	.	TRBJ2-1
CASSSEIPSGSYEQYF	TGTGCCAGCAGCTCAGAGATCCCTAGCGGCTCCTACGAGCAGTACTTC	TRBV7-2	.	16	TRBD2	TRBJ2-7
CSARYPAGVTDTQYF	TGCAGTGCTAGATACCCAGCGGGGGTCACAGATACGCAGTATTTT	TRBV20-1	once	15	TRBD2	TRBJ2-3
CASTKGVLLSGSANYGYTF	TGTGCCAGTACGAAAGGGGTGTTGCTTTCGGGGTCAGCTAACTATGGCTACACCTTC	TRBV10-3	.	19	.	TRBJ1-2
CSVEDGRGRNNEQFF	TGCAGCGTTGAAGATGGTAGGGGGCGGAACAATGAGCAGTTCTTC	TRBV29-1	.	15	TRBD1	TRBJ2-1
CSARPGTESSPLHF	TGCAGTGCTAGGCCCGGGACAGAGAGTTCACCCCTCCACTTT	TRBV20-1	.	14	TRBD1	TRBJ1-6
CASSVDPRQALTGELFF	TGTGCCAGCAGCGTAGATCCTCGTCAAGCCCTCACCGGGGAGCTGTTTTTT	TRBV9	once	17	.	TRBJ2-2
CASSQGRAPYNEQFF	TGTGCCAGCAGCCAAGGACGGGCTCCCTACAATGAGCAGTTCTTC	TRBV14	.	15	.	TRBJ2-1
CASSQDPGNTEAFF	TGCGCCAGCAGCCAAGATCCGGGGAACACTGAAGCTTTCTTT	TRBV4-1	.	14	.	TRBJ1-1
CSVLSGTVYNEQFF	TGCAGCGTTCTTTCTGGGACAGTCTACAATGAGCAGTTCTTC	TRBV29-1	few	14	TRBD1	TRBJ2-1
CSARGGSQPQHF	TGCAGTGCTAGAGGCGGGAGTCAGCCCCAGCATTTT	TRBV20-1	once	12	.	TRBJ1-5
CASSIGPTNTEAFF	TGCGCCAGTAGTATCGGGCCGACGAACACTGAAGCTTTCTTT	TRBV5-1	.	14	.	TRBJ1-1
CASRGVWGGTEAFF	TGTGCCAGCAGGGGCGTTTGGGGAGGCACTGAAGCTTTCTTT	TRBV28	.	14	.	TRBJ1-1
CASSLLAETSEQYF	TGTGCCAGCAGCTTATTAGCAGAGACCTCCGAGCAGTACTTC	TRBV11-3	few	14	.	TRBJ2-7
CSAAGDSTTDTQYF	TGCAGTGCCGCGGGGGACTCAACAACAGATACGCAGTATTTT	TRBV20-1	.	14	TRBD2	TRBJ2-3
CSVDENPINYEQYF	TGCAGCGTTGACGAAAACCCGATTAACTACGAGCAGTACTTC	TRBV29-1	few	14	.	TRBJ2-7
CASSLMSTDTQYF	TGTGCCAGCAGCTTGATGTCCACAGATACGCAGTATTTT	TRBV5-5	once	13	.	TRBJ2-3
CASSYSMSLADEQFF	TGTGCCAGCAGTTACTCGATGTCGCTAGCGGATGAGCAGTTCTTC	TRBV6-2/TRBV6-3	.	15	TRBD2	TRBJ2-1
CATSDLRQNYNEQFF	TGTGCCACCAGTGATTTGCGACAGAATTACAATGAGCAGTTCTTC	TRBV24-1	.	15	.	TRBJ2-1
CAISESAGKYNEQFF	TGTGCCATCAGTGAGTCGGCGGGGAAGTACAATGAGCAGTTCTTC	TRBV10-3	.	15	.	TRBJ2-1